Each of the 27 T cell receptor beta chains below was sequenced from the same sample in a study of tissue T cells after allogeneic stem cell transplantation (dated by TCRdb to between 2021 and 2023). Preparation of the library involved the immunoSEQ multiplex PCR assay. Imported from immuneACCESS, the table was reduced by TCRdb to in-frame sequences with V and J called. These copies leave out some clones; in studies compared against another copy, an unresolved V gene accounts for under half, and the cause of the remainder is not known. Within this sample are some 45,000 clones, with roughly 89% of them counted one time only. About 3.8% of the sample is held by the ten biggest clonotypes. This specimen's time point label, interpreted: recipient (host-origin) PBMCs collected before allo-HCT. Material: blood, obtained before transplantation. These receptors were collected from a woman aged 35-70 years who later had graft-versus-host disease after an allogeneic stem cell transplant.

J is TRBJ2-7 and V is TRBV28, with D tentatively TRBD1 (6 bases). The length of the CDR3 is 11 residues. Trimming left V 4 bases short and J 12 bases short, with 13 bases between. Germline V gives CDR1 MDHEN, CDR2 SYDVKM. The CDR3 bases are TGTGCCAGCAGTTCTACAGGGATCGGGTACTTC. As protein: CASSSTGIGYF.

CDR3 DNA: TGTGCCAGCAGCGTAGCGGGACTATTCCCCTACGAGCAGTACTTC. This encodes CASSVAGLFPYEQYF. J is TRBJ2-7 and V is TRBV9, with TRBD2 identical over 7 bases. Germline assignment: CDR1 SGDLS and CDR2 YYNGEE. This CDR3 region has 15 residues. Trimming at V came to 0 bases and at J to 2 bases, leaving 5 bases not matched to a gene.

The chain carries TRBV11-2 and TRBJ1-2; TRBD1 aligns across 12 bases. Germline V gene data show CDR1 as SGHAT and CDR2 as FQNNGV. CDR3 length: 18 residues. V lost 2 bases and J lost 8; bases outside the gene matches: 15. For the CDR3, the DNA is TGTGCCAGCAGCTTAACACCGAGTAGGGACAGGGGGCAGGACGGCTACACCTTC. Amino acids: CASSLTPSRDRGQDGYTF.

The chain has TRBV3-1 (or the pseudogene TRBV3-2) and TRBJ2-1, with TRBD2 matching over 10 bases. Per the germline V gene, CDR1 is LGHDT and CDR2 is YNNKEL (reference sequence). The CDR3 length is 17 residues. With 2 bases clipped from V and 3 bases from J, the junction kept 7 bases outside the gene matches. The CDR3 region has the DNA TGTGCCAGCAGCCAAAATCTAGCGGGAGCGTTCTACAATGAGCAGTTCTTC. Protein sequence: CASSQNLAGAFYNEQFF.

The V call is TRBV19, the J call TRBJ2-3, with 11 positions matching TRBD2. Per germline, CDR1 LNHDA and CDR2 SQIVND (reference sequence). With V trimmed by 8 bases and J by 7 bases, 11 bases remained unmatched. CDR3 length: 15 residues. This chain's CDR3 is CASGSPGTSGNTQYF. The CDR3, as DNA: TGTGCCAGTGGTTCCCCGGGGACTAGCGGTAATACGCAGTATTTT.

This clone appeared a single time. The V and J genes are TRBV4-3 and TRBJ1-6; 7 bases match TRBD1. This CDR3 contains 15 residues. J was trimmed by 6 bases and V by 5 bases; bases with no gene match: 7. The germline V gene has CDR1 LGHNA and CDR2 YSLEER. CDR3 in amino acids: CASSAQGVGNSPLHF. The DNA for the CDR3 is TGCGCCAGCAGCGCCCAGGGGGTCGGTAATTCACCCCTCCACTTT.

This clone was observed a single time. This chain joins TRBV6-5 and TRBJ1-6; D is undetermined. CDR1 and CDR2 from the germline V gene are MNHEY and SVGAGI. CDR3 length equals 13 residues. Trimming removed 8 bases at V and 6 bases at J, with 11 bases between. The chain's CDR3 is CASSQSTNSPLHF. The CDR3 DNA reads as TGTGCCAGCTCCCAGAGTACTAATTCACCCCTCCACTTT.

The chain has TRBV30 and TRBJ1-1; D uncertain. CDR1 is GTSNPN and CDR2 is SVGIG in the germline V gene (reference sequence). The CDR3 is made up of 11 amino acids. The germline V and J ends were trimmed by 0 bases and 2 bases, with 1 base remaining between them. CDR3 DNA sequence: TGTGCCTGGAGTGTAAACACTGAAGCTTTCTTT. The encoded protein is CAWSVNTEAFF.

The gene calls are TRBV28 and TRBJ2-1, with 12 positions matching TRBD2. Germline V gene sequence: CDR1 MDHEN, CDR2 SYDVKM. Trimming cost V 6 bases and J 0 bases; bases outside gene matches: 6. This CDR3 contains 17 residues. The CDR3 region has the DNA TGTGCCAGCAGGCGGACTAGCGGGGCGAGCTCCTACAATGAGCAGTTCTTC. This translates into CASRRTSGASSYNEQFF. Filled out from reference TRBV28 and TRBJ2-1, the complete variable domain reads DVKVTQSSRYLVKRTGEKVFLECVQDMDHENMFWYRQDPGLGLRLIYFSYDVKMKEKGDIPEGYSVSREKKERFSLILESASTNQTSMYLCASRRTSGASSYNEQFFGPGTRLTVL.

This chain links TRBV29-1 with TRBJ2-7; 7 bases align to TRBD1. With 7 bases clipped from V and 3 bases from J, the junction kept 9 bases outside the gene matches. The CDR3 has 13 residues. CDR1 is SQVTM and CDR2 is ANQGSEA in the germline V gene. For the CDR3, the DNA is TGCAGCGCCTTAGACCGGGACAGCTACGAGCAGTACTTC. It specifies CSALDRDSYEQYF.

A single count supports this clone. The rearrangement links TRBV21-1 to TRBJ1-2; the table's D call, TRBD1, was not checked against the DNA. TRBV21-1 is a pseudogene locus. The CDR3 is 13 residues long. CDR3 in amino acids: CAALITGAYGYTF. CDR3 sequence (DNA): TGTGCCGCGTTAATCACAGGCGCCTATGGCTACACCTTC.

This chain links TRBV10-3 with TRBJ2-1; 9 nucleotides match TRBD1. This CDR3 has 15 residues. Germline assignment: CDR1 ENHRY and CDR2 SYGVKD. Unmatched junction bases numbered 7, after V lost 2 bases and J lost 8 bases. CDR3: CAISEPWTGADEQFF. CDR3 bases: TGTGCCATCAGTGAGCCTTGGACAGGGGCGGATGAGCAGTTCTTC.

The genes are TRBV6-1 and TRBJ2-7, with TRBD2 matching 8 bases. Germline assignment: CDR1 MNHNS and CDR2 SASEGT. The CDR3 contains 18 residues. Trimming took 4 bases from V and 5 from J; bases not matched to a gene: 19. The CDR3 loop is CASSADPLLAELVHEQYF. The CDR3 nucleotides read TGTGCCAGCAGTGCCGACCCATTACTAGCGGAGCTAGTCCACGAGCAGTACTTC.

This rearrangement joins TRBV25-1 to TRBJ1-2; possible D gene TRBD1, 5 bases. Germline CDR1 and CDR2: MGHDK and SYGVNS. CDR3 length: 16 amino acids. V shed 3 bases and J shed 6 bases, with 20 bases lying between them. The CDR3 DNA is TGTGCCAGCAGTGAGTCCCATCCCGGGACGGCCGATGGCTACACCTTC. The encoded protein is CASSESHPGTADGYTF.

The J gene is TRBJ2-1, the V gene TRBV6-2 or TRBV6-3; the D is unclear. There are 15 residues in the CDR3. Germline lookup yields CDR1 MNHEY and CDR2 SVGEGT. V lost 3 bases and J lost 13, with 22 bases in between. CDR3 sequence reads: CASSYQTVRAGDQFF. As DNA, the CDR3 is TGTGCCAGCAGTTATCAAACGGTTAGGGCAGGTGACCAGTTCTTC.

This clone was found once. The chain uses TRBV6-5 and TRBJ2-4, with TRBD2 identical over 8 bases. Trimming took 7 bases from V and 3 from J; bases not matched to a gene: 8. This CDR3 contains 15 residues. The V gene's germline CDR1 is MNHEY and CDR2 SVGAGI. CDR3 DNA sequence: TGTGCCAGCACCTCGAGCGCGGGGGGCAAAAACATTCAGTACTTC. Translated, it gives CASTSSAGGKNIQYF.

This clone was detected only once. The chain employs TRBV29-1 and TRBJ2-5; 9 bases line up with TRBD1. Germline CDR1 SQVTM, CDR2 ANQGSEA. The V segment lost 7 bases and the J segment 4 bases; nucleotides outside the gene matches: 10. This CDR3 is built from 14 residues. The CDR3, as DNA: TGCAGCGGATGGGACAGGGAGTCGGGAGAGACCCAGTACTTC. This translates into CSGWDRESGETQYF. Looking up the rest from reference TRBV29-1 and TRBJ2-5 gives the full variable domain: SAVISQKPSRDICQRGTSLTIQCQVDSQVTMMFWYRQQPGQSLTLIATANQGSEATYESGFVIDKFPISRPNLTFSTLTVSNMSPEDSSIYLCSGWDRESGETQYFGPGTRLLVL.

The chain combines TRBV28 with TRBJ1-5; the D is unclear. CDR3 size: 14 residues. V shed 2 bases and J shed 7 bases, with 12 bases lying between them. The germline V gene has CDR1 MDHEN and CDR2 SYDVKM. DNA for the CDR3: TGTGCCAGCAGTTTACCTGGGTTTTTGCAGCCCCAGCATTTT. Translating it yields CASSLPGFLQPQHF.

This sequence joins TRBV28 and TRBJ2-1; D possibly corresponds to TRBD1 (5 bases). This CDR3 has 15 amino acids. Per the germline V gene, CDR1 is MDHEN and CDR2 is SYDVKM. The V end lost 4 bases, the J end lost 6 bases, and 16 bases lay between the germline ends. The chain's CDR3 is CASSSWGQNLNEQFF. As DNA, the CDR3 is TGTGCCAGCAGTTCCTGGGGCCAGAACCTCAATGAGCAGTTCTTC.

The J gene is TRBJ2-3, the V gene TRBV9; 12 bases agree with TRBD2. Germline V gene sequence: CDR1 SGDLS, CDR2 YYNGEE. V was clipped by 0 bases and J by 2 bases; unmatched bases: 7. CDR3 length equals 18 residues. The chain's CDR3 is CASSVGASGRASTDTQYF. In nucleotides, the CDR3 is TGTGCCAGCAGCGTAGGGGCTAGCGGGAGGGCCTCCACAGATACGCAGTATTTT. The entire variable domain, with the rest obtained from reference TRBV9 and TRBJ2-3, is as follows: DSGVTQTPKHLITATGQRVTLRCSPRSGDLSVYWYQQSLDQGLQFLIQYYNGEERAKGNILERFSAQQFPDLHSELNLSSLELGDSALYFCASSVGASGRASTDTQYFGPGTRLTVL.

The J gene is TRBJ1-2, the V gene TRBV7-9, with unresolved D. Trimming cost V 1 base and J 7 bases, with 7 bases left between them. Germline-derived CDR1 and CDR2 are SEHNR and FQNEAQ (reference sequence). The CDR3 has 12 amino acids. The DNA for the CDR3 is TGTGCCAGCAGCTTAGTCCGGGCTGGCTACACCTTC. Translated: CASSLVRAGYTF.

The rearrangement uses TRBV18 and TRBJ1-2; no reliable D call. Germline loops: CDR1 KGHSH, CDR2 LQKENI. V shed 3 bases and J shed 3 bases, with 11 bases lying between them. This CDR3 has 14 amino acids. The CDR3 spells CASSPPGSDYGYTF. CDR3 in DNA: TGTGCCAGCTCACCCCCGGGTTCTGACTATGGCTACACCTTC. The whole variable domain, filled in from reference TRBV18 and TRBJ1-2, reads NAGVMQNPRHLVRRRGQEARLRCSPMKGHSHVYWYRQLPEEGLKFMVYLQKENIIDESGMPKERFSAEFPKEGPSILRIQQVVRGDSAAYFCASSPPGSDYGYTFGSGTRLTVV.

V and J are TRBV19 and TRBJ1-5; 7 bases align to TRBD1. Germline CDR1 LNHDA, CDR2 SQIVND (reference sequence). V dropped 5 bases and J dropped 4; count of bases not matched to a gene: 5. The CDR3 has 14 amino acids. In DNA form, the CDR3 reads TGTGCCAGTAGTGCACAGGGGTTTAATCAGCCCCAGCATTTT. It specifies CASSAQGFNQPQHF.

The chain joins TRBV4-2 to TRBJ2-1; unclear D gene. The germline V gene has CDR1 LGHNA and CDR2 YNFKEQ. CDR3 length: 15 residues. Trimming cost V 3 bases and J 0 bases, with 9 bases left between them. The CDR3 spells CASSQAADSYNEQFF. DNA of the CDR3: TGTGCCAGCAGCCAGGCGGCGGACTCCTACAATGAGCAGTTCTTC.

As to this clone: Additional DNA sequences in this sample encode the identical CDR3. The chain joins TRBV4-3 to TRBJ2-3, with 14 bases matching TRBD2. Germline V gene lookup returns CDR1 LGHNA and CDR2 YSLEER. The CDR3 has 16 amino acids. The J segment lost 6 bases and the V segment lost 3 bases, leaving 5 bases of the junction unmatched. In DNA, the CDR3 is TGCGCCAGCAGCCACGAGACTAGCGGGAGGGCGGATACGCAGTATTTT. Translating gives CASSHETSGRADTQYF.

This chain joins TRBV2 and TRBJ2-1; D is ambiguous. V was shortened by 4 bases and J by 4 bases, with 11 bases between the two germline ends. The germline V gene has CDR1 SNHLY and CDR2 FYNNEI. This CDR3 comprises 14 residues. The CDR3 here is CASSVRQGYNEQFF. DNA for the CDR3: TGTGCCAGCAGTGTCAGACAAGGTTACAATGAGCAGTTCTTC.

This clone was observed a single time. The genes are TRBV2 and TRBJ2-3; D is undetermined. The germline V and J ends were trimmed by 6 bases and 2 bases, with 9 bases remaining between them. The CDR3 runs to 13 residues. Germline V gives CDR1 SNHLY, CDR2 FYNNEI. CDR3 sequence (DNA): TGTGCCAGCAGACCTGGAGTCACAGATACGCAGTATTTT. This sequence encodes CASRPGVTDTQYF.